This TCR beta chain was sequenced in a study of blood T cell repertoires in COVID-19. The table came from immunoSEQ multiplex PCR; TCRdb's copy has only in-frame clones and leaves some out. This repertoire shows 130,000 or so clones, 84% found once; its top ten account for approximately 9%. The V segment lost 4 bases and the J segment 0 bases; nucleotides outside the gene matches: 4. CDR1 MRHNA and CDR2 SNTAGT come from the germline V gene. This CDR3 has 17 amino acids. This sequence joins TRBV6-4 and TRBJ2-6, with TRBD1 identical over 9 bases. Sequencing was done on a sample of peripheral blood. The TCR originated in a man between 25 and 39 years old with COVID-19, enrolled during active disease. CDR3 in amino acids: CASSAGQGVSGANVLTF. In DNA form, the CDR3 reads TGTGCCAGCAGTGCGGGACAGGGTGTCTCTGGGGCCAACGTCCTGACTTTC.